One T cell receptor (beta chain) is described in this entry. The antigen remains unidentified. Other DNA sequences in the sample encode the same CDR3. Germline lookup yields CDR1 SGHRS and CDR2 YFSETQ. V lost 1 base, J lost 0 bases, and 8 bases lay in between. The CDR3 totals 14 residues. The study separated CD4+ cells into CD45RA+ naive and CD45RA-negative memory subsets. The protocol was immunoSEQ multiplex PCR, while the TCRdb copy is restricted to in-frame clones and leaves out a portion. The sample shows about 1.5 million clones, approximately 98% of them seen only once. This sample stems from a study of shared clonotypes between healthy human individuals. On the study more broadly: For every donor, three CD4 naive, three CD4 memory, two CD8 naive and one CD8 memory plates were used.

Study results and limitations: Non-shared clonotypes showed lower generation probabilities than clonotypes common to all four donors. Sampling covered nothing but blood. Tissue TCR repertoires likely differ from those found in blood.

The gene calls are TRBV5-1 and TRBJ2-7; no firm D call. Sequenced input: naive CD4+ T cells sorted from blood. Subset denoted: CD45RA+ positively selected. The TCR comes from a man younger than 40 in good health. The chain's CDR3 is CASSLLTSSYEQYF. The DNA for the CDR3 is TGCGCCAGCAGCTTGTTAACGAGCTCCTACGAGCAGTACTTC.